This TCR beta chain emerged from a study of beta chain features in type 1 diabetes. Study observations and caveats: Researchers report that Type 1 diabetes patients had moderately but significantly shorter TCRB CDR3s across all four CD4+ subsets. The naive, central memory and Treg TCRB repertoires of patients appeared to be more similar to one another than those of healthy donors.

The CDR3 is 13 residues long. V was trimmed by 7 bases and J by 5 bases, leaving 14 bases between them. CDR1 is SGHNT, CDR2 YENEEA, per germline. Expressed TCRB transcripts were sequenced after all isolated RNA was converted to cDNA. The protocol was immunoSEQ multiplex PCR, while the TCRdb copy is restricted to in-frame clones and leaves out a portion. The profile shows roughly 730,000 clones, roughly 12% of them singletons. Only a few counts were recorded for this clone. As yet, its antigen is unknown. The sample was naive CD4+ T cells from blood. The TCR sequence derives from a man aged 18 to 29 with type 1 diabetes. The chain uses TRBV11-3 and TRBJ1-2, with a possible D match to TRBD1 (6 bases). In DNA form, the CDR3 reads TGTGCCAGCAAAAAGACAGGAATGTATGGCTACACCTTC. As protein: CASKKTGMYGYTF.